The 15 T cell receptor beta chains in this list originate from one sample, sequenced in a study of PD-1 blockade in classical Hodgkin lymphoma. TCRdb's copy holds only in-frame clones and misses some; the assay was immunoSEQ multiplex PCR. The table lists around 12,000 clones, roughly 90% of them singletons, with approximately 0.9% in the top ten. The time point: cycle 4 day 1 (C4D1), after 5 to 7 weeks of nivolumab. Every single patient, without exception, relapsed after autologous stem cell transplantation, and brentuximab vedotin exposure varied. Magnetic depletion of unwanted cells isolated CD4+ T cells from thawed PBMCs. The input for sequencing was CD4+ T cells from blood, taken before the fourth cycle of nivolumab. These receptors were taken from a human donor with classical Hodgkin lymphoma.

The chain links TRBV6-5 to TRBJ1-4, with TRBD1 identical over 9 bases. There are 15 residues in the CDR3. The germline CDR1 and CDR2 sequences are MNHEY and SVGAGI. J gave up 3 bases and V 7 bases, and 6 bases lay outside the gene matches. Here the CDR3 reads CASTSQGAPNEKLFF. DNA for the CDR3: TGTGCCAGCACCTCACAGGGGGCCCCTAATGAAAAACTGTTTTTT.

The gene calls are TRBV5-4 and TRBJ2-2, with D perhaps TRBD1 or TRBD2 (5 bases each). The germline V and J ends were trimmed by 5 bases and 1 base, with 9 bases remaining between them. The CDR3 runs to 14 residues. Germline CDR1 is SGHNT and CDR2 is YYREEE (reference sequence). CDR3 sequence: CASSLGGNTGELFF. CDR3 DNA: TGTGCCAGCAGTCTTGGGGGGAACACCGGGGAGCTGTTTTTT.

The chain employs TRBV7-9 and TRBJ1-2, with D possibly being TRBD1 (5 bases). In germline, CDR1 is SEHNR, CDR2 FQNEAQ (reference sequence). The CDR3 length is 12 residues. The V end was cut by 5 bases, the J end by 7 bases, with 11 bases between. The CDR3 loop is CASSAGEVGYTF. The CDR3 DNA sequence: TGTGCCAGCAGCGCGGGGGAGGTTGGCTACACCTTC.

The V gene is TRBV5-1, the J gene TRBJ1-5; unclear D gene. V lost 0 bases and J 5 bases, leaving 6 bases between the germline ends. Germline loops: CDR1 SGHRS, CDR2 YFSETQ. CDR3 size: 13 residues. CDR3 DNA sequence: TGCGCCAGCAGCTTGGGGGGATATCAGCCCCAGCATTTT. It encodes CASSLGGYQPQHF.

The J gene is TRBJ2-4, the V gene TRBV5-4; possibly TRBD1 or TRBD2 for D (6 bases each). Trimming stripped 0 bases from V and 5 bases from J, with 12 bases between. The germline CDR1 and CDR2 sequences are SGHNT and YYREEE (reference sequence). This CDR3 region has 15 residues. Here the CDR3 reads CASSLGRGAENIQYF. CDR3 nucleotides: TGTGCCAGCAGCTTGGGGAGGGGGGCGGAAAACATTCAGTACTTC.

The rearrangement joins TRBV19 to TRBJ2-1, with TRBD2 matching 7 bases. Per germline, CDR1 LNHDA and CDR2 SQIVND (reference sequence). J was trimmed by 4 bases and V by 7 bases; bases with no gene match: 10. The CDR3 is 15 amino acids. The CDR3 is CASIGPGEGYNEQFF. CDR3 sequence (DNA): TGTGCCAGTATTGGACCTGGGGAGGGTTACAATGAGCAGTTCTTC.

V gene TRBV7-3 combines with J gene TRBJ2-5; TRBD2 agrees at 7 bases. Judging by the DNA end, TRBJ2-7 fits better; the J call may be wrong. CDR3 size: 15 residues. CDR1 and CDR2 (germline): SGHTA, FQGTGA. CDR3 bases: TGTGCCAGCAGCCCGGGGGTAGGGGAGGGCTACGAGCAGTACTTC. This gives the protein CASSPGVGEGYEQYF.

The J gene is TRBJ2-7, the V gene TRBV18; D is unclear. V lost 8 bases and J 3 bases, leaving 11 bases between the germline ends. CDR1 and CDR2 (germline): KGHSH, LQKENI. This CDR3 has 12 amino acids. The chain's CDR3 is CASVGQSYEQYF. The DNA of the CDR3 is TGTGCCAGCGTTGGCCAGAGCTACGAGCAGTACTTC.

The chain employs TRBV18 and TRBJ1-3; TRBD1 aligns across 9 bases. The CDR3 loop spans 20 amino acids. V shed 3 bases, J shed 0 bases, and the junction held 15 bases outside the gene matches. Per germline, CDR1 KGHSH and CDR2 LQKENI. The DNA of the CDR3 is TGTGCCAGCTCACCGACTCCGGGACAGGGTTCCTTAAGCTCTGGAAACACCATATATTTT. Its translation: CASSPTPGQGSLSSGNTIYF.

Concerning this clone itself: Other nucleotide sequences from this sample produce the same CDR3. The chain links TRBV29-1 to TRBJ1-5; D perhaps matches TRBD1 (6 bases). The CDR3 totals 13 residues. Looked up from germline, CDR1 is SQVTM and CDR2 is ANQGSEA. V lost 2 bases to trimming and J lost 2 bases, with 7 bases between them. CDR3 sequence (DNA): TGCAGCGTTGAACAGGGGCGCAATCAGCCCCAGCATTTT. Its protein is CSVEQGRNQPQHF.

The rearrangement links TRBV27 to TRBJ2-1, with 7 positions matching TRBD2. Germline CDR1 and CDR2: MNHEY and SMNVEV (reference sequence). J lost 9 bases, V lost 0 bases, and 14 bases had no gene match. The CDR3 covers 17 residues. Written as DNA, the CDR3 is TGTGCCAGCAGTTTATCCATGGGGGGGGTTAATGTGGGTGAGCAGTTCTTC. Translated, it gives CASSLSMGGVNVGEQFF.

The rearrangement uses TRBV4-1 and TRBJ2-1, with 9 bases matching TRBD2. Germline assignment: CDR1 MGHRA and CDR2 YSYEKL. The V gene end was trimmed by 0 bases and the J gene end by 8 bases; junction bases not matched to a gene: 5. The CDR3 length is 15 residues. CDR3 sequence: CASSQDWRGGHEQFF. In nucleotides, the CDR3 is TGCGCCAGCAGCCAAGATTGGCGGGGGGGCCATGAGCAGTTCTTC.

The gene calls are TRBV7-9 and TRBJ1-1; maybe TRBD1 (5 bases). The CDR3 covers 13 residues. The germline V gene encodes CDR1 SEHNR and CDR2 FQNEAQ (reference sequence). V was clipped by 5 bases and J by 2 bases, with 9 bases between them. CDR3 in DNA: TGTGCCAGCAGCGTCGACAGTAACACTGAAGCTTTCTTT. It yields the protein CASSVDSNTEAFF. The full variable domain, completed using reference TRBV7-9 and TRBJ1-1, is DTGVSQNPRHKITKRGQNVTFRCDPISEHNRLYWYRQTLGQGPEFLTYFQNEAQLEKSRLLSDRFSAERPKGSFSTLEIQRTEQGDSAMYLCASSVDSNTEAFFGQGTRLTVV.

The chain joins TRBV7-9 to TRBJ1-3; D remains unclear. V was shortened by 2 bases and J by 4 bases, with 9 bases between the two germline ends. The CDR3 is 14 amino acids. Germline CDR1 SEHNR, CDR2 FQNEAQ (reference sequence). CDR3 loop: CASSLNDAGNTIYF. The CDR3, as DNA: TGTGCCAGCAGCTTAAACGATGCAGGAAACACCATATATTTT.

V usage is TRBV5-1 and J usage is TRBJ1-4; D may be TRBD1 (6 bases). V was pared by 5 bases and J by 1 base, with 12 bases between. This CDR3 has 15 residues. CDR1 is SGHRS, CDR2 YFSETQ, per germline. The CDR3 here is CASRDGQLTNEKLFF. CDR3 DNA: TGCGCCAGCAGGGACGGACAGCTAACTAATGAAAAACTGTTTTTT.